These T cell receptor beta chains were read from a single sample in a study of human T cells and chemical hapten exposure. TCRdb re-analysed the RACE reads in MiXCR, keeping a single row per CDR3 protein. The data contain more than 110,000 distinct CDR3 sequences, roughly 10% of them seen just once; the ten biggest clones take up 1.3% to 1.5%. The sequences come from whole blood, collected in connection with sensitization to the hapten diphenylcyclopropenone (DPC). These TCRs come from a woman aged 50 to 60 with alopecia areata. Some clones in this sample may be carry-over from other donors' samples. Both conserved end residues are part of each CDR3. D genes are given only for firm matches.

j_call v_call d_call cdr3_aa
TRBJ2-5 TRBV12-3/TRBV12-4 NA CASSLFLDVRPQETQYF
TRBJ2-1 TRBV20-1 TRBD2 CSARGTSGRGVRSYNEQFF
TRBJ2-4 TRBV7-9 NA CASSFPVGPGMTKNIQYF
TRBJ2-7 TRBV29-1 NA CSVGGLGGGEQYF
TRBJ1-5 TRBV24-1 NA CATSDSGLTSNQPQHF
TRBJ1-1 TRBV9 TRBD1 CASSPAGTGFTEAFF
TRBJ2-7 TRBV12-3/TRBV12-4 NA CASRPGPTLNEQYF
TRBJ2-3 TRBV5-1 NA CASSLGGWRDTQYF
TRBJ1-2 TRBV5-1 NA CASSLGAGDYGYTF
TRBJ2-7 TRBV10-2 NA CASSSSGPQYF
TRBJ2-1 TRBV20-1 TRBD2 CSAISGRNYNEQFF
TRBJ2-2 TRBV7-6 TRBD2 CASSQGLAGHPNTGELFF
TRBJ2-1 TRBV6-6 TRBD2 CASTFGGGKNEQFF
TRBJ1-6 TRBV27 NA CASSLSVDSPLHF
TRBJ2-2 TRBV11-2 TRBD2 CASSFARSSGRAGELFF
TRBJ2-3 TRBV24-1 TRBD2 CATRTSGTDTQYF
TRBJ2-1 TRBV11-2 NA CASSLGVPTGAREQFF
TRBJ2-7 TRBV25-1 TRBD1 CASRKDRYEQYF
TRBJ2-1 TRBV2 TRBD2 CASSERELLAGDPYNEQFF
TRBJ1-5 TRBV27 TRBD1 CASRGGQSNQPQHF
TRBJ2-1 TRBV9 NA CASSARDPPSSYNEQFF
TRBJ2-3 TRBV29-1 NA CSAQPGADTQYF